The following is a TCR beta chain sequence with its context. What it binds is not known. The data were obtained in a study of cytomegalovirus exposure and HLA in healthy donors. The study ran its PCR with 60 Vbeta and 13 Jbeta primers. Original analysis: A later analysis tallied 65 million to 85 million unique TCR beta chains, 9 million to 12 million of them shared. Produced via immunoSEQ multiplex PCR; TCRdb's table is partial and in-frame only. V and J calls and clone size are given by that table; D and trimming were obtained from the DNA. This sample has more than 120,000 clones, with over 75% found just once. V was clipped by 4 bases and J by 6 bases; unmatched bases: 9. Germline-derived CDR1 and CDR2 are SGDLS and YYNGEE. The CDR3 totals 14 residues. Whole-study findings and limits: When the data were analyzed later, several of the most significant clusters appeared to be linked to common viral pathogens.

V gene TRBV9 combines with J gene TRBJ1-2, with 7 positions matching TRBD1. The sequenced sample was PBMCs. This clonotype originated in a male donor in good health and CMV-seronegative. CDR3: CASSNKEGADGYTF. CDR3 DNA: TGTGCCAGCAGCAATAAAGAGGGGGCGGATGGCTACACCTTC.